Below are 27 T cell receptor beta chains sequenced from a single sample in a study of T cell repertoires in cytomegalovirus infection (dated by TCRdb to between 2018 and 2021). No antigen is known for these receptors. TCRdb shows the sequencer as Illumina HiSeq 1500. Using fastp at Q25 and MiXCR, TCRdb reprocessed the public reads and kept productive beta chains. Every CDR3 protein is listed once, alongside the most common genes and DNA of its rows. Recorded for this sample are more than 75,000 distinct CDR3 sequences; over 25% of them occurred a single time. Jointly, the top ten make up about three quarters of the sample. This sample's treatment or condition label indicates: in vitro stimulation with specific CMV peptide epitopes to enrich CMV-specific T cells. The sample was CD8+ T cells from cultured PBMCs, taken from culture after CMV antigen stimulation. These receptors were obtained from a human donor in good health (CMV status not recorded). Some clones in this sample may be carry-over from other donors' samples.

This clonotype was counted a few times. The chain joins TRBV7-9 to TRBJ1-1; maybe TRBD1 (5 bases). This CDR3 region has 13 residues. The germline V gene encodes CDR1 SEHNR and CDR2 FQNEAQ (reference sequence). The V end lost 11 bases, the J end lost 5 bases, and 18 bases lay between the germline ends. The chain's CDR3 is CAGVVMGETEAFF. The CDR3 region has the DNA TGTGCCGGGGTGGTGATGGGGGAAACTGAAGCTTTCTTT.

V is TRBV5-1 and J is TRBJ2-5; D could derive from TRBD1 or TRBD2 (7 bases each). Deletions cut 4 bases from V and 1 base from J, with 17 bases between. Germline CDR1 reads SGHRS; CDR2 reads YFSETQ. This CDR3 is 16 amino acids long. DNA of the CDR3: TGCGCCAGCAGCCGGGGAGGGACAGCGCTCCAAGAGACCCAGTACTTC. Protein sequence: CASSRGGTALQETQYF.

The CDR3 DNA sequence: TGTGCCAGCAGTTGGACTAGCGGCTCCTACGAGCAGTACTTC. Protein sequence: CASSWTSGSYEQYF. V gene TRBV6-8 combines with J gene TRBJ2-7, with 10 bases matching TRBD2. Trimming cost V 4 bases and J 0 bases; bases outside gene matches: 0. Germline V gene lookup returns CDR1 MNHGY and CDR2 SAAAGT. The CDR3 runs to 14 residues.

The chain links TRBV10-3 to TRBJ2-1; D is tentatively TRBD1 or TRBD2 (5 bases each). CDR1 is ENHRY, CDR2 SYGVKD, per germline. Trimming pared 10 bases from V and 5 bases from J, leaving 12 bases between. CDR3 length: 12 residues. As DNA, the CDR3 is TGTGCCACCCGGGACGGAAACAATGAGCAGTTCTTC. Protein sequence: CATRDGNNEQFF.

This sequence joins TRBV28 and TRBJ2-7; no clear D. CDR1 and CDR2 from the germline V gene are MDHEN and SYDVKM. V lost 3 bases and J 0 bases, leaving 18 bases between the germline ends. The CDR3 totals 17 residues. CDR3 DNA sequence: TGTGCCAGCAGTTTGGGCACCTCCGGGCCCTACTCCTACGAGCAGTACTTC. Translating it yields CASSLGTSGPYSYEQYF.

This clonotype was found many times. The chain employs TRBV12-3 or TRBV12-4 and TRBJ2-1; TRBD1 aligns across 9 bases. V lost 3 bases and J lost 7; bases outside the gene matches: 7. The CDR3 covers 15 residues. The DNA of the CDR3 is TGTGCCAGCAGTTTTCGACAGGGGGTAACGAATGAGCAGTTCTTC. It codes for CASSFRQGVTNEQFF.

This clonotype was recorded a few times. The V and J genes are TRBV7-9 and TRBJ2-7; possible D gene TRBD1, 5 bases. V lost 5 bases and J 2 bases, leaving 10 bases between the germline ends. The CDR3 sequence is 13 residues long. The germline CDR1 and CDR2 sequences are SEHNR and FQNEAQ (reference sequence). The CDR3 nucleotides read TGTGCCAGCAGCCATGGACAAACCTACGAGCAGTACTTC. Its protein is CASSHGQTYEQYF. The full variable domain, completed using reference TRBV7-9 and TRBJ2-7, is DTGVSQNPRHKITKRGQNVTFRCDPISEHNRLYWYRQTLGQGPEFLTYFQNEAQLEKSRLLSDRFSAERPKGSFSTLEIQRTEQGDSAMYLCASSHGQTYEQYFGPGTRLTVT.

This clonotype was observed many times. The chain employs TRBV11-1 and TRBJ1-5; D is perhaps TRBD1 (5 bases). Trimming shortened V by 5 bases and J by 3 bases, and 11 bases separated the two germline ends. CDR3 length: 14 amino acids. Germline values: CDR1 SGHAT, CDR2 FQDESV (reference sequence). CDR3 DNA: TGTGCCAGCAGCCGGGACGGGAACAATCAGCCCCAGCATTTT. Its translation is CASSRDGNNQPQHF.

The chain recombines TRBV7-9 with TRBJ2-7; 7 bases line up with TRBD1. The CDR3 totals 14 residues. J lost 2 bases, V lost 3 bases, and 4 bases had no gene match. Germline CDR1 SEHNR, CDR2 FQNEAQ (reference sequence). The CDR3 DNA sequence: TGTGCCAGCAGCTTTGGACAGGCCCCCTACGAGCAGTACTTC. Translating it yields CASSFGQAPYEQYF.

This rearrangement joins TRBV19 to TRBJ1-2; D is unclear. CDR1 and CDR2 (germline): LNHDA, SQIVND (reference sequence). The V end was cut by 7 bases, the J end by 1 base, with 16 bases between. The CDR3 sequence is 15 residues long. The CDR3 nucleotides are TGTGCCAGTACCCGGACGTACCCTTATAACTATGGCTACACCTTC. It encodes CASTRTYPYNYGYTF.

This clonotype was observed many times. This rearrangement joins TRBV18 to TRBJ2-2, with 9 bases aligning to TRBD1. The junction had 6 bases not matched to a gene; V was cut back by 3 bases and J by 1 base. The CDR3 extends over 17 amino acids. The V gene's germline CDR1 is KGHSH and CDR2 LQKENI. This chain's CDR3 is CASSPLRQGVNTGELFF. DNA of the CDR3: TGTGCCAGCTCACCGCTCCGACAGGGGGTGAACACCGGGGAGCTGTTTTTT.

Only a few counts were recorded for this clonotype. At one end the junction does not follow the germline gene, possibly because of a read error. The chain joins TRBV29-1 to TRBJ2-1, with D tentatively TRBD1 (6 bases). The CDR3 is 13 amino acids. Germline loops: CDR1 SQVTM, CDR2 ANQGSEA. The CDR3 sequence: CSAEGQIYNEQFF. The DNA for the CDR3 is TGCAGCGCTGAAGGACAGATCTACAATGAGCAGTTCTTC.

This sequence joins TRBV5-5 and TRBJ1-5, with D unclear. V lost 0 bases and J lost 4, with 8 bases in between. The CDR3 loop spans 14 amino acids. Per germline, CDR1 SGHKS and CDR2 YYEKEE (reference sequence). The CDR3 is CASSLDTRNQPQHF. In DNA form, the CDR3 reads TGTGCCAGCAGCTTGGATACACGAAATCAGCCCCAGCATTTT.

This clonotype occurred a few times. The chain joins TRBV4-3 to TRBJ2-6, with unresolved D. The germline CDR1 and CDR2 sequences are LGHNA and YSLEER. This CDR3 is 15 amino acids long. With 2 bases removed from V and 2 bases from J, the gap between germline ends came to 7 bases. In nucleotides, the CDR3 is TGCGCCAGCAGCCAATCCCCCCCTGGGGCCAACGTCCTGACTTTC. Amino acids: CASSQSPPGANVLTF.

This clonotype was recorded a few times. The chain is built from TRBV7-9 and TRBJ2-3, with D perhaps TRBD2 (5 bases). Germline lookup yields CDR1 SEHNR and CDR2 FQNEAQ (reference sequence). CDR3 size: 15 residues. With 7 bases removed from V and 0 bases from J, the gap between germline ends came to 14 bases. CDR3 loop: CASTLAGGSTDTQYF. The CDR3 bases are TGTGCCAGCACCCTCGCAGGCGGGAGCACAGATACGCAGTATTTT.

The rearrangement links TRBV7-9 to TRBJ1-1; 7 nucleotides line up with TRBD1. Per the germline V gene, CDR1 is SEHNR and CDR2 is FQNEAQ (reference sequence). The CDR3 runs 12 residues. J was trimmed by 6 bases and V by 11 bases; bases with no gene match: 9. CDR3 loop: CALGGWEPEAFF. CDR3 bases: TGTGCCCTAGGGGGCTGGGAACCTGAAGCTTTCTTT. The full variable domain, rest sourced from reference TRBV7-9 and TRBJ1-1, is DTGVSQNPRHKITKRGQNVTFRCDPISEHNRLYWYRQTLGQGPEFLTYFQNEAQLEKSRLLSDRFSAERPKGSFSTLEIQRTEQGDSAMYLCALGGWEPEAFFGQGTRLTVV.

CDR3 amino acids: CASSRRIPPQGADYYGYTF. The CDR3 DNA reads as TGTGCCAGCAGTCGCCGGATCCCCCCGCAGGGGGCGGATTACTATGGCTACACCTTC. The V gene is TRBV6-7, the J gene TRBJ1-2; TRBD1 agrees at 8 bases. TRBV6-7 is an open reading frame whose function is uncertain. CDR3 size: 19 residues. The ends lost 5 bases at V and 3 bases at J; junction bases unmatched: 20.

Here the CDR3 reads CSVDGLAGAPGSYNEQFF. CDR3 DNA sequence: TGCAGCGTTGACGGACTAGCGGGGGCCCCCGGCTCCTACAATGAGCAGTTCTTC. This chain joins TRBV29-1 and TRBJ2-1; 13 bases match TRBD2. Germline assignment: CDR1 SQVTM and CDR2 ANQGSEA. This CDR3 region has 18 residues. With 3 bases clipped from V and 0 bases from J, the junction kept 8 bases outside the gene matches.

The CDR3 bases are TGCAGTGCTAACAGGGCTGGGGCCAACGTCCTGACTTTC. Translating it yields CSANRAGANVLTF. This chain joins TRBV20-1 and TRBJ2-6; D possibly corresponds to TRBD1 (6 bases). Trimming removed 4 bases at V and 2 bases at J, with 6 bases between. CDR3 length equals 13 residues. Germline V CDR1 and CDR2: DFQATT, SNEGSKA (reference sequence).

This clonotype was recorded at least ten times. V and J are TRBV7-3 and TRBJ1-1; no clear D. The V end was cut by 2 bases, the J end by 1 base, with 8 bases between. CDR1 and CDR2 from the germline V gene are SGHTA and FQGTGA. This CDR3 is built from 14 residues. The CDR3, as DNA: TGTGCCAGCAGCTTAGGTTTCCAGAACACTGAAGCTTTCTTT. It codes for CASSLGFQNTEAFF. Together with reference TRBV7-3 and TRBJ1-1, the CDR3 gives the full variable domain: GAGVSQTPSNKVTEKGKYVELRCDPISGHTALYWYRQSLGQGPEFLIYFQGTGAADDSGLPNDRFFAVRPEGSVSTLKIQRTERGDSAVYLCASSLGFQNTEAFFGQGTRLTVV.

This clonotype was seen ten or more times. The chain is built from TRBV7-9 and TRBJ2-1; 7 bases match TRBD1. The V gene's germline CDR1 is SEHNR and CDR2 FQNEAQ (reference sequence). This CDR3 has 11 amino acids. Trimming took 3 bases from V and 10 from J; bases not matched to a gene: 0. In DNA form, the CDR3 reads TGTGCCAGCAGCTTGGACAGGGAGCAGTTCTTC. This encodes CASSLDREQFF.

In this sample, this clonotype turned up many times. V gene TRBV12-3 or TRBV12-4 combines with J gene TRBJ2-5; no clear D. V was shortened by 8 bases and J by 3 bases, with 13 bases between the two germline ends. The CDR3 length is 13 residues. The CDR3, as DNA: TGTGCCAGCTCCTCCCGGGCAGAAGAGACCCAGTACTTC. Translated: CASSSRAEETQYF.

The chain uses TRBV7-2 and TRBJ1-2, with D perhaps TRBD1 (6 bases). The germline V and J ends were trimmed by 5 bases and 3 bases, with 19 bases remaining between them. Germline V CDR1 and CDR2: SGHTA, FQGNSA. The length of the CDR3 is 16 residues. The DNA for the CDR3 is TGTGCCAGCAGCCCAATAAAGACAGGCGATCACTATGGCTACACCTTC. Protein product: CASSPIKTGDHYGYTF.

In this sample, this clonotype turned up a few times. The rearrangement uses TRBV6-2 or TRBV6-3 and TRBJ1-2; D remains unclear. The V gene's germline CDR1 is MNHEY and CDR2 SVGEGT. The CDR3 is made up of 13 amino acids. Trimming removed 7 bases from V and 5 bases from J, with 14 bases in between. The chain's CDR3 is CASTLARAYGYTF. DNA of the CDR3: TGTGCCAGCACTTTGGCCCGCGCGTATGGCTACACCTTC.

The CDR3 here is CASSPTGITMNTEAFF. For the CDR3, the DNA is TGTGCCAGCAGCCCAACAGGGATCACCATGAACACTGAAGCTTTCTTT. The chain is built from TRBV7-6 and TRBJ1-1, with a weak D call TRBD1 (6 bases). CDR3 length: 16 amino acids. Germline V gene lookup returns CDR1 SGHVS and CDR2 FNYEAQ. V was clipped by 5 bases and J by 0 bases, with 16 bases between them.

This clonotype has more than one count but fewer than ten. The rearrangement links TRBV20-1 to TRBJ2-5; the D gene could be TRBD1 or TRBD2 (5 bases each). Per the germline V gene, CDR1 is DFQATT and CDR2 is SNEGSKA (reference sequence). The CDR3 is 15 amino acids. V lost 0 bases and J lost 1, with 12 bases in between. The CDR3 sequence is CSARDLGRTQETQYF. The CDR3 region has the DNA TGCAGTGCTAGAGATCTGGGACGGACCCAAGAGACCCAGTACTTC.

This clonotype was recorded a few times. The DNA for the CDR3 is TGTGCCAGCAGCAAGGGCCAGACCTACGAGCAGTACTTC. It yields the protein CASSKGQTYEQYF. V and J are TRBV5-6 and TRBJ2-7; no clear D. CDR1 SGHDT and CDR2 YYEEEE come from the germline V gene. The CDR3 consists of 13 residues. Trimming took 4 bases from V and 2 from J, leaving 10 bases between them.